This paragraph reports one T cell receptor (beta chain). Its matching antigen is unknown. This record comes from a study of early T cells in non-severe SARS-CoV-2 infection. Findings and caveats of the study: The study's VDJdb matching favored anti-spike CD8 responses and missed private and CD4 specificities.

Attachment of unique molecular identifiers was made to individual cDNA molecules. TCRdb reprocessed the 5' RACE reads with MiXCR, giving one entry per CDR3 protein. The table shows roughly 90,000 distinct CDR3 sequences, with about 15% occurring only once. Germline CDR1 and CDR2: SGHDN and FVKESK. CDR3 size: 17 residues. Trimming took off 0 bases at V and 2 bases at J, with 11 bases between the two ends. This sequence was found in an adult who was a healthcare worker with PCR-confirmed SARS-CoV-2 infection or an uninfected control (not recorded which). V usage is TRBV14 and J usage is TRBJ2-6; D assignment may be TRBD1 or TRBD2 (5 bases each). Sequencing was done on a sample of whole blood. The CDR3 loop reads CASSQEFRGAGANVLTF. CDR3 nucleotides: TGTGCCAGCAGCCAAGAGTTCAGAGGGGCTGGGGCCAACGTCCTGACTTTC. The full variable domain, in which reference TRBV14 and TRBJ2-6 provide the parts outside the CDR3, is EAGVTQFPSHSVIEKGQTVTLRCDPISGHDNLYWYRRVMGKEIKFLLHFVKESKQDESGMPNNRFLAERTGGTYSTLKVQPAELEDSGVYFCASSQEFRGAGANVLTFGAGSRLTVL.